This record looks at one TCR beta chain sequence and its context. The antigen remains unidentified. Following a re-call of the 5' RACE reads, TCRdb has one entry per CDR3 protein and lacks DNA. The specimen's table records approximately 380,000 distinct CDR3 sequences. The CDR3 covers 14 residues. CDR1 SGHTA and CDR2 FQGTGA come from the germline V gene. This sample is part of a study of T cells expressing NK-cell markers. Study background: Serological testing identified most of the eight sequenced donors as HCMV-seropositive and one as seronegative. Overall study findings and caveats: In 5 to 7 donors, dominant CD3+CD56+NKG2C+ clones formed roughly 1.0-7.5% of CD8+ cells. It is unclear if expanded NKG2C-expressing clones target HCMV antigens. These clonotypes also led the CD3+CD56-NKG2C+ fraction in a few donors.

The sample comprised blood T cells: a sorted CD56 or NKG2C T cell subset, CD4+ or CD8+ T cells, or bulk PBMC T cells (not recorded which). This TCR was sampled from a man aged 18-69 years in good health. The chain carries TRBV7-3 and TRBJ2-5. The CDR3 sequence is CASSLSASQETQYF.